This passage covers 27 T cell receptor beta chains from one sample sequenced in a study of T cells in Graves' hyperthyroidism and ophthalmopathy. RNA transcripts gave rise to amplified TCR beta CDR3 regions. RT-PCR in the first round (using the HTBI primer set) targeted the TCR CDR3. TCRdb fed the multiplex PCR reads into MiXCR, producing one record per CDR3 protein. The table includes about 210,000 distinct CDR3 sequences, roughly 17% detected once. Sequencing used blood. The receptors here all came from a man aged 45-65 years with Graves' hyperthyroidism.

This rearrangement joins TRBV19 to TRBJ1-2; no clear D. Per germline, CDR1 LNHDA and CDR2 SQIVND (reference sequence). V was trimmed by 5 bases and J by 2 bases, leaving 6 bases between them. This CDR3 region has 12 residues. For the CDR3, the DNA is TGTGCCAGTAGTTGGCAGAACTATGGCTACACCTTC. Protein product: CASSWQNYGYTF.

As concerns this clonotype: This may be a read error: a much more frequent sequence differs by one nucleotide. The gene calls are TRBV5-1 and TRBJ2-3; TRBD1 matches at 11 bases. V lost 4 bases to trimming and J lost 3 bases; unmatched junction nucleotides: 7. The CDR3 extends over 16 amino acids. The germline V gene has CDR1 SGHRS and CDR2 YFSETQ. CDR3 in DNA: TGCGCCAGCAGCCTTGGGGACAGGGGGGAAACAGATACGCAGTATTTT. Translation: CASSLGDRGETDTQYF.

In its sample, this clonotype was seen a few times. The V call is TRBV20-1, the J call TRBJ1-3; unclear D gene. The CDR3 is made up of 16 amino acids. The germline CDR1 and CDR2 sequences are DFQATT and SNEGSKA (reference sequence). The V gene lost 5 bases and the J gene lost 3 bases, with 20 bases spanning the gap. Written as DNA, the CDR3 is TGCAGTGCTTACCCCCTCAGAGCTCCCTTTGGAAACACCATATATTTT. Translation gives CSAYPLRAPFGNTIYF.

The rearrangement uses TRBV27 and TRBJ1-4; the match to TRBD1 covers 7 bases. J gave up 10 bases and V 2 bases, and 4 bases lay outside the gene matches. Germline values: CDR1 MNHEY, CDR2 SMNVEV (reference sequence). CDR3 length equals 13 residues. The DNA for the CDR3 is TGTGCCAGCAGTTTAGGGACAGTTGGAAAACTGTTTTTT. This sequence encodes CASSLGTVGKLFF.

Only a few counts were recorded for this clonotype. A much larger clone is a single base away; this may be a read error. This rearrangement joins TRBV7-9 to TRBJ1-1; D gene unclear. Germline-derived CDR1 and CDR2 are SEHNR and FQNEAQ (reference sequence). CDR3 length equals 17 residues. V lost 5 bases, J lost 1 base, and 20 bases lay in between. CDR3 DNA sequence: TGTGCCAGCAGCCCTACTTGGGTTAGGACCTCGAACACTGAAGCTTTCTTT. This gives the protein CASSPTWVRTSNTEAFF.

V gene TRBV20-1 combines with J gene TRBJ2-2; 8 bases align to TRBD1. Germline V gene lookup returns CDR1 DFQATT and CDR2 SNEGSKA (reference sequence). J lost 2 bases, V lost 3 bases, and 2 bases had no gene match. The CDR3 runs 14 residues. CDR3 amino acids: CSARPGGNTGELFF. The CDR3 DNA is TGCAGTGCTAGGCCAGGGGGCAACACCGGGGAGCTGTTTTTT.

This clonotype was seen ten or more times. This chain links TRBV12-3 or TRBV12-4 with TRBJ2-7, with D tentatively TRBD2 (6 bases). Trimming removed 0 bases from V and 2 bases from J, with 8 bases in between. The CDR3 contains 14 residues. The DNA of the CDR3 is TGTGCCAGCAGTTTAGCGGGGGGACCCTACGAGCAGTACTTC. Translation: CASSLAGGPYEQYF.

V gene TRBV24-1 combines with J gene TRBJ1-5, with a possible D match to TRBD1 (5 bases). CDR1 and CDR2 from the germline V gene are KGHDR and SFDVKD. CDR3 length: 13 residues. V lost 5 bases and J 9 bases, leaving 13 bases between the germline ends. The CDR3 sequence: CATSVGGYRPQHF. In DNA form, the CDR3 reads TGTGCCACCAGTGTTGGGGGGTATCGGCCCCAGCATTTT.

The chain uses TRBV20-1 and TRBJ2-2; 15 bases are a match to TRBD2. The V gene's germline CDR1 is DFQATT and CDR2 SNEGSKA (reference sequence). Trimming took 3 bases from V and 5 from J; bases not matched to a gene: 7. The CDR3 loop spans 17 amino acids. The CDR3 reads CSASPGLAGGGTGELFF. For the CDR3, the DNA is TGCAGTGCTAGCCCGGGACTAGCGGGAGGAGGGACCGGGGAGCTGTTTTTT.

This clonotype appeared many times. The V gene is TRBV7-6, the J gene TRBJ2-2; perhaps TRBD1 as D (6 bases). Deletions cut 5 bases from V and 0 bases from J, with 13 bases between. The CDR3 runs 16 residues. Germline loops: CDR1 SGHVS, CDR2 FNYEAQ. CDR3 in DNA: TGTGCCAGCAGCCCACAGGGAGTTCCGAACACCGGGGAGCTGTTTTTT. It encodes CASSPQGVPNTGELFF.

The V call is TRBV19, the J call TRBJ2-4; 13 bases line up with TRBD2. This CDR3 is built from 16 residues. CDR1 is LNHDA and CDR2 is SQIVND in the germline V gene (reference sequence). V lost 3 bases to trimming and J lost 9 bases; unmatched junction nucleotides: 8. The CDR3 DNA reads as TGTGCCAGTAGTATTGGACTAGCGGGAGTTCGGACCATTCAGTACTTC. This gives the protein CASSIGLAGVRTIQYF.

This clonotype was observed at least ten times. This chain uses TRBV2 with TRBJ2-1, with D possibly being TRBD2 (5 bases). This CDR3 has 17 residues. Germline loops: CDR1 SNHLY, CDR2 FYNNEI. The V end lost 3 bases, the J end lost 0 bases, and 15 bases lay between the germline ends. CDR3 DNA sequence: TGTGCCAGCAGTGATTTGGCTAGCTTTAGCTCCTACAATGAGCAGTTCTTC. As protein: CASSDLASFSSYNEQFF.

As to this clonotype: A read error is possible here, since a much larger clone lies one base away. The rearrangement uses TRBV2 and TRBJ2-1; D is ambiguous. The CDR3 length is 13 residues. CDR1 is SNHLY and CDR2 is FYNNEI in the germline V gene. For the CDR3, the DNA is TGTGCCAGCAGTAGCGAACTCTACAGTGAGCAGTTCTTC. As protein: CASSSELYSEQFF.

The chain combines TRBV4-1 with TRBJ2-1, with D possibly being TRBD1 or TRBD2 (5 bases each). Trimming stripped 3 bases from V and 5 bases from J, with 14 bases between. The CDR3 covers 15 residues. CDR1 is MGHRA and CDR2 is YSYEKL in the germline V gene. The DNA of the CDR3 is TGCGCCAGCAGCCACGCAAGACTGGGGGACAATGAGCAGTTCTTC. Protein sequence: CASSHARLGDNEQFF.

CDR3 sequence (DNA): TGTGCCAGCAGCGCCGCGGACAGGGAAGAGACCCAGTACTTC. This translates into CASSAADREETQYF. The chain recombines TRBV5-4 with TRBJ2-5, with 8 bases lining up with TRBD1. CDR3 size: 14 residues. The V gene's germline CDR1 is SGHNT and CDR2 YYREEE (reference sequence). Germline trimming cut 4 bases from V and 3 bases from J; bases unmatched to any gene: 5.

CDR3 DNA: TGTGCCAGCAGTTATCAGGGATGGGGTTCACCCCTCCACTTT. Encoded protein: CASSYQGWGSPLHF. This sequence joins TRBV6-2 or TRBV6-3 and TRBJ1-6, with a possible D match to TRBD1 (5 bases). V shed 3 bases and J shed 9 bases, with 12 bases lying between them. The V gene's germline CDR1 is MNHEY and CDR2 SVGEGT. The CDR3 totals 14 residues.

This clonotype was counted at least ten times. V gene TRBV27 combines with J gene TRBJ2-3; D is possibly TRBD2 (6 bases). The CDR3 length is 13 residues. V was pared by 5 bases and J by 5 bases, with 11 bases between. CDR1 MNHEY and CDR2 SMNVEV come from the germline V gene (reference sequence). The CDR3 DNA reads TGTGCCAGCAGTGCGCTAGCGTTAGATACGCAGTATTTT. Translating it yields CASSALALDTQYF.

V gene TRBV20-1 combines with J gene TRBJ2-1; weak D call: TRBD2 (6 bases). The V gene's germline CDR1 is DFQATT and CDR2 SNEGSKA (reference sequence). This CDR3 contains 14 residues. V lost 1 base, J lost 7 bases, and 14 bases lay in between. In DNA form, the CDR3 reads TGCAGTGCTAGAGGCTGGCTAGCGAGGAATGAGCAGTTCTTC. Protein product: CSARGWLARNEQFF.

This clonotype was counted many times. The rearrangement links TRBV11-2 to TRBJ2-1; 9 bases align to TRBD1. With 5 bases clipped from V and 2 bases from J, the junction kept 7 bases outside the gene matches. CDR1 SGHAT and CDR2 FQNNGV come from the germline V gene. CDR3 length: 16 residues. The CDR3: CASSLITGGAYNEQFF. The CDR3 DNA reads TGTGCCAGCAGCCTAATTACAGGGGGCGCCTACAATGAGCAGTTCTTC.

V usage is TRBV6-1 and J usage is TRBJ2-5; TRBD2 is a possible D gene (5 bases). V lost 3 bases and J 14 bases, leaving 16 bases between the germline ends. Germline CDR1 reads MNHNS; CDR2 reads SASEGT. The CDR3 consists of 12 residues. The CDR3 protein is CASSESSSERYF. CDR3 DNA sequence: TGTGCCAGCAGTGAGTCTAGCTCAGAAAGATACTTC.

This clonotype was detected many times. This sequence joins TRBV12-3 or TRBV12-4 and TRBJ2-1; tentatively, D is TRBD1 or TRBD2 (7 bases each). The length of the CDR3 is 15 residues. Trimming removed 4 bases at V and 6 bases at J, with 16 bases between. CDR3 coding DNA: TGTGCCAGCAGTTCAAACAGGGGAGGGTCCAATGAGCAGTTCTTC. This encodes CASSSNRGGSNEQFF.

The chain uses TRBV20-1 and TRBJ1-1, with 10 bases fitting TRBD1. This CDR3 region has 15 residues. The ends lost 5 bases at V and 2 bases at J; junction bases unmatched: 8. Germline V CDR1 and CDR2: DFQATT, SNEGSKA (reference sequence). The CDR3 is CSADRQGAGNTEAFF. CDR3 sequence (DNA): TGCAGTGCTGACAGACAGGGGGCGGGAAACACTGAAGCTTTCTTT.

The chain joins TRBV4-1 to TRBJ1-1; 8 bases match TRBD1. CDR1 and CDR2 (germline): MGHRA, YSYEKL. The CDR3 has 15 residues. V dropped 4 bases and J dropped 1; count of bases not matched to a gene: 5. As DNA, the CDR3 is TGCGCCAGCAGCCGACGAGGGACAGGGAACACTGAAGCTTTCTTT. Its protein is CASSRRGTGNTEAFF.

Points on this clonotype: With a much larger clone just one base away, this may be a read error. The chain combines TRBV15 with TRBJ1-5, with a weak D call TRBD1 (5 bases). Per the germline V gene, CDR1 is LNHNV and CDR2 is YYDKDF (reference sequence). This CDR3 is 16 amino acids long. The CDR3 region is CATNRESPGRYQPQHF. CDR3 bases: TGTGCCACCAACAGAGAGTCCCCAGGGAGGTATCAGCCCCAGCATTTT. Looking up the rest from reference TRBV15 and TRBJ1-5 gives the full variable domain: DAMVIQNPRYQVTQFGKPVTLSCSQTLNHNVMYWYQQKSSQAPKLLFHYYDKDFNNEADTPDNFQSRRPNTSFCFLDIRSPGLGDTAMYLCATNRESPGRYQPQHFGDGTRLSIL.

In its sample, this clonotype was seen a few times. The J gene is TRBJ1-1, the V gene TRBV11-3, with D possibly matching TRBD1 (6 bases). Trimming took off 2 bases at V and 7 bases at J, with 17 bases between the two ends. Germline CDR1 is SGHNT and CDR2 is YENEEA. The CDR3 sequence is 15 residues long. The CDR3 here is CASSLSWGAIGEAFF. CDR3 nucleotide sequence: TGTGCCAGCAGCTTATCGTGGGGGGCCATCGGTGAAGCTTTCTTT.

This clonotype came up a few times. V gene TRBV6-2 or TRBV6-3 combines with J gene TRBJ2-2; 13 bases are a match to TRBD2. Trimming cost V 6 bases and J 6 bases; bases outside gene matches: 4. Germline V gene data show CDR1 as MNHEY and CDR2 as SVGEGT. The CDR3 is 15 amino acids. The CDR3 DNA sequence: TGTGCCAGCAGAACTAGCGGGAGGGCCCCCGGGGAGCTGTTTTTT. Residues: CASRTSGRAPGELFF.

The sample holds a few counts of this clonotype. This may be a read error, as it is one base from a much larger clone. The CDR3 coding sequence is TGTGCCAGCAGCCCCTCATCCGGGGCTAGGATACGCGAGCAGTACTTC. Amino acid sequence: CASSPSSGARIREQYF. The V call is TRBV12-3 or TRBV12-4, the J call TRBJ2-7, with D perhaps TRBD1 or TRBD2 (5 bases each). The CDR3 is 16 amino acids. With 6 bases removed from V and 6 bases from J, the gap between germline ends came to 24 bases.